The present TCR beta chain was sequenced within a study of blood T cell repertoires in COVID-19. Overall study context: PBMCs, B-cell-depleted T cells, or T cells were the source of the cDNA or gDNA that made up the material.

Source study methods: Using reference gene primer amplification, nucleated cell counts were estimated. Produced via immunoSEQ multiplex PCR; TCRdb's table is partial and in-frame only. V and J calls and clone size are as listed in that table; D and trimming were resolved from the DNA. The data hold 55,000 to 80,000 clones, with roughly 81% observed a single time. This CDR3 has 14 residues. The germline gives CDR1 MNHEY, CDR2 SVGAGI. V shed 5 bases and J shed 0 bases, with 10 bases lying between them. The clonotype was recovered from a human donor in a cohort sampled during active COVID-19. The chain combines TRBV6-5 with TRBJ1-1, with D possibly being TRBD1 (6 bases). Sequenced sample: peripheral blood. The CDR3 loop reads CASSRQVLNTEAFF. The CDR3, as DNA: TGTGCCAGCAGTCGACAGGTTTTGAACACTGAAGCTTTCTTT.